Following are 9 T cell receptor beta chains from one sample sequenced in a study of CD4 T cells in relation to SARS-CoV-2 and coronaviruses. TCRdb's copy holds only in-frame clones and misses some; the assay was immunoSEQ multiplex PCR. The sample has some 46,000 clones; about four fifths are singletons. Their antigens remain unidentified. Specimen: naive CD4+ T cells from PBMCs, cultured in vitro. Subset indicated: naive CD4+ T cells isolated by negative enrichment. The receptors here all came from an adult with COVID-19.

The CDR3 spells CASSPRHQYDTEAFF. The CDR3, as DNA: TGTGCCAGTAGTCCGCGCCATCAGTATGACACTGAAGCTTTCTTT. The chain links TRBV19 to TRBJ1-1; D unclear. Germline CDR1 reads LNHDA; CDR2 reads SQIVND (reference sequence). V was pared by 5 bases and J by 3 bases, with 16 bases between. This CDR3 is built from 15 residues.

This clone was counted a single time. The genes are TRBV4-1 and TRBJ2-7; 11 bases line up with TRBD2. The CDR3 is made up of 16 amino acids. Losses at the gene ends were 1 base for V and 2 bases for J; bases not matched to a gene: 4. CDR1 and CDR2 (germline): MGHRA, YSYEKL. The CDR3 DNA reads as TGCGCCAGCAGCCAAGCGATGACTAGCGGGACCTACGAGCAGTACTTC. Protein: CASSQAMTSGTYEQYF.

V gene TRBV2 combines with J gene TRBJ1-1, with 10 bases fitting TRBD1. The CDR3 spans 13 residues. Per germline, CDR1 SNHLY and CDR2 FYNNEI. The J segment lost 3 bases and the V segment lost 9 bases, leaving 4 bases of the junction unmatched. The CDR3 region is CARGQGRDTEAFF. The CDR3 coding sequence is TGTGCCAGGGGACAGGGGAGAGACACTGAAGCTTTCTTT. The full variable domain, its missing parts supplied by reference TRBV2 and TRBJ1-1, is EPEVTQTPSHQVTQMGQEVILRCVPISNHLYFYWYRQILGQKVEFLVSFYNNEISEKSEIFDDQFSVERPDGSNFTLKIRSTKLEDSAMYFCARGQGRDTEAFFGQGTRLTVV.

V is TRBV4-1 and J is TRBJ1-6, with D possibly TRBD1 on 6 matching bases. With 0 bases removed from V and 11 bases from J, the gap between germline ends came to 14 bases. CDR3 length equals 15 residues. Germline CDR1 reads MGHRA; CDR2 reads YSYEKL. The CDR3 DNA reads TGCGCCAGCAGCCAAGACCAAAAACAGGGAACACCCCTCCACTTT. It translates to CASSQDQKQGTPLHF.

This chain joins TRBV7-3 and TRBJ2-1, with 12 bases aligning to TRBD2. The CDR3 contains 15 residues. CDR1 is SGHTA and CDR2 is FQGTGA in the germline V gene. Trimming cost V 4 bases and J 7 bases; bases outside gene matches: 5. In nucleotides, the CDR3 is TGTGCCAGCAGCTGGGAGCTAGCGGGAGGGAATGAGCAGTTCTTC. This encodes CASSWELAGGNEQFF. Full variable domain (outside the CDR3, taken from reference TRBV7-3 and TRBJ2-1): GAGVSQTPSNKVTEKGKYVELRCDPISGHTALYWYRQSLGQGPEFLIYFQGTGAADDSGLPNDRFFAVRPEGSVSTLKIQRTERGDSAVYLCASSWELAGGNEQFFGPGTRLTVL.

The chain couples TRBV2 to TRBJ1-4; no reliable D call. The CDR3 extends over 13 amino acids. Germline V gene data show CDR1 as SNHLY and CDR2 as FYNNEI. Trimming took off 1 base at V and 4 bases at J, with 4 bases between the two ends. The CDR3 sequence: CASSEVRNEKLFF. In DNA form, the CDR3 reads TGTGCCAGCAGTGAAGTCCGTAATGAAAAACTGTTTTTT.

V and J are TRBV7-2 and TRBJ1-2; no clear D gene. The V end lost 3 bases, the J end lost 4 bases, and 6 bases lay between the germline ends. CDR1 SGHTA and CDR2 FQGNSA come from the germline V gene. CDR3 length equals 12 residues. CDR3 loop: CASSLLGYGYTF. The CDR3 DNA reads as TGTGCCAGCAGCTTGTTAGGCTATGGCTACACCTTC.

The V call is TRBV9, the J call TRBJ2-2; either TRBD1 or TRBD2 may fit D (5 bases each). Germline V gives CDR1 SGDLS, CDR2 YYNGEE. This CDR3 comprises 13 residues. The V end lost 4 bases, the J end lost 6 bases, and 10 bases lay between the germline ends. CDR3 sequence: CASSPRGAGELFF. The CDR3 DNA is TGTGCCAGCAGCCCACGAGGGGCCGGGGAGCTGTTTTTT.

The chain carries TRBV6-5 and TRBJ2-1; D is perhaps TRBD2 (6 bases). The V gene's germline CDR1 is MNHEY and CDR2 SVGAGI. The CDR3 has 14 amino acids. The V end was cut by 6 bases, the J end by 5 bases, with 14 bases between. The CDR3 bases are TGTGCCAGCAGAGGGACTCCAGCGGACAATGAGCAGTTCTTC. This translates into CASRGTPADNEQFF.